This TCR beta chain was sequenced in a study of blood T cell repertoires in COVID-19. V was clipped by 7 bases and J by 0 bases, with 16 bases between them. The germline CDR1 and CDR2 sequences are SGHDT and YYEEEE. This CDR3 contains 15 residues. This clone was seen more than once but under ten times. The table came from immunoSEQ multiplex PCR; TCRdb's copy has only in-frame clones and leaves some out. This table holds 95,000 to 150,000 clones, 78% found once. The specimen sequenced was peripheral blood. J is TRBJ1-1 and V is TRBV5-6, with D perhaps matching TRBD1 (6 bases). This TCR came from a man aged 65 to 85 with acute or convalescent COVID-19. The CDR3 DNA is TGTGCCAGCTTGAGGGGCGCAGGGGTGAACACTGAAGCTTTCTTT. This sequence encodes CASLRGAGVNTEAFF.